A selection of T cell receptor beta chains follows, all from one sample in a study of blood T cell repertoires in COVID-19. Libraries were prepared by immunoSEQ multiplex PCR; TCRdb keeps only in-frame clonotypes and omits some of them. The table includes about 70,000 clones, about nine tenths detected once. The source material was peripheral blood. The origin of the receptors is a human donor in a cohort sampled during active COVID-19. Both conserved end residues are part of each CDR3. A D gene is named only where the DNA matches it firmly.

>TRBD2|TRBJ2-3|20|TRBV19
CASSIAPPGLAGSRQDTQYF
TGTGCCAGTAGTATAGCCCCCCCGGGACTAGCGGGAAGTCGGCAAGATACGCAGTATTTT
>NA|TRBJ2-3|15|TRBV2
CASSELGGDADTQYF
TGTGCCAGCAGTGAACTAGGGGGAGATGCAGATACGCAGTATTTT
>NA|TRBJ1-6|15|TRBV19
CASSIGQSYNSPLHF
TGTGCCAGTAGTATCGGACAAAGCTATAATTCACCCCTCCACTTT
>NA|TRBJ2-6|14|TRBV24-1
CATSARAGANVLTF
TGTGCCACCAGTGCGCGAGCTGGGGCCAACGTCCTGACTTTC
>NA|TRBJ2-7|13|TRBV5-5
CASSLGLNYEQYF
TGTGCCAGCAGCTTGGGGCTCAACTACGAGCAGTACTTC
>NA|TRBJ2-7|15|TRBV27
CASSLQGQEGYEQYF
TGTGCCAGCAGTTTACAAGGGCAAGAGGGCTACGAGCAGTACTTC
>NA|TRBJ2-1|16|TRBV5-1
CASSLPWEGVRNEQFF
TGCGCCAGCAGCTTGCCTTGGGAGGGGGTTCGGAATGAGCAGTTCTTC
>NA|TRBJ2-7|14|TRBV4-3
CASSPGLGAYEQYF
TGCGCCAGCAGCCCGGGATTGGGAGCCTACGAGCAGTACTTC
>TRBD1|TRBJ2-2|15|TRBV19
CASRKGQGATGELFF
TGTGCCAGTAGAAAAGGACAGGGGGCAACCGGGGAGCTGTTTTTT
>NA|TRBJ2-5|14|TRBV29-1
CSVNRGGGQETQYF
TGCAGCGTTAACAGGGGGGGTGGACAAGAGACCCAGTACTTC
>NA|TRBJ2-5|14|TRBV9
CASSPGEWYETQYF
TGTGCCAGCAGCCCGGGGGAGTGGTACGAGACCCAGTACTTC